The rows below give T cell receptor beta chains drawn from one sample of a study of long-term antiretroviral therapy in people with HIV. The protocol was immunoSEQ multiplex PCR, while the TCRdb copy is restricted to in-frame clones and leaves out a portion. The sample includes some 17,000 clones, about three quarters of them seen just once. Sequenced material: unsorted PBMCs, taken less than 2.2 years before starting antiretroviral therapy. All receptors derive from a young man with HIV. Each CDR3 is given without its conserved first and last residue.

J,V,CDR3
TRBJ2-7,TRBV4-3,ASSQNPGTSYEQY
TRBJ1-1,TRBV19,ASSIWGGVTEAF
TRBJ2-2,TRBV9,ASSVAGGQTGELF
TRBJ2-2,TRBV5-8,ASSLARGKAGELF
TRBJ1-2,TRBV6-1,ASRGIGLDYGYT
TRBJ2-3,TRBV7-3,ASSLQQYSTDTQY
TRBJ2-7,TRBV4-3,ASSQGTTYEQY
TRBJ2-4,TRBV5-1,ASSLSSLAKNIQY
TRBJ2-7,TRBV11-2,ASSPGPEQY
TRBJ2-7,TRBV14,ASSQVHGNGEQY
TRBJ2-3,TRBV5-1,ASSLREYTDTQY
TRBJ2-7,TRBV6-6,ASSPAPNYEQY
TRBJ2-1,TRBV6-5,ASSYGDEQF
TRBJ2-7,TRBV29-1,SVTAQPGYEQY
TRBJ2-3,TRBV15,ATSRDLVAGGTDTQY
TRBJ2-2,TRBV5-6,ASSLAGEAGELF
TRBJ1-2,TRBV7-9,ASSLLLTAGQGSGYT
TRBJ2-5,TRBV20-1,SASQETQY
TRBJ1-5,TRBV19,ATQTRDRENQPQH